The clone carrying this T cell receptor beta chain was seen at least ten times. This sample was taken from a study of tumor-infiltrating lymphocytes in primary liver carcinoma. The wider study: With diameters of roughly 4 to 10 cm, tumors were stage T1-T3 N0M0.

Each 20-30 mg portion of unsorted bulk tissue served as the source for co-extraction of RNA and DNA. There were only treatment-naive patients, all with chronic HBV infection. CDR1 MDHEN and CDR2 SYDVKM come from the germline V gene. CDR3 length: 16 amino acids. V was clipped by 6 bases and J by 4 bases, with 19 bases between them. TCR beta cDNA came from roughly 450 ng total RNA, primed with a constant-region primer. Slightly modified ARM-PCR with three nested multiplex PCR rounds yielded TCR beta libraries. The study ran its first two PCR rounds for roughly 9 cycles each, using TRBV1-TRBV30 forward primers and a C-beta reverse primer. TCRdb processed the multiplex PCR reads anew with MiXCR; each CDR3 protein has one entry. Of roughly 40,000 distinct CDR3 sequences listed, around 80% are singletons.

Sequencing was performed on tumor-adjacent normal liver tissue. The TCR sequence derives from a woman aged 25-40 years with primary liver carcinoma and hepatitis B virus infection. V gene TRBV28 combines with J gene TRBJ1-3; maybe TRBD1 (5 bases). This CDR3 reads CASSPGGGARGNTIYF. In nucleotides, the CDR3 is TGTGCCAGCAGCCCGGGGGGAGGGGCTCGCGGAAACACCATATATTTT.